Below are 22 T cell receptor beta chains sequenced from a single sample in a study of CD8+ T cells in alopecia areata. Specified treatment: oral pan-JAK inhibitor, 5-10 mg twice daily. Following RNA extraction, reverse transcription yielded cDNA that acted as the sequencing template. The data were produced by immunoSEQ multiplex PCR, yet TCRdb's version contains in-frame clones alone and is incomplete. This sample carries about 190,000 clones, around three fifths of them seen once, and the ten largest clones take about 4.2%. The input for sequencing was CD4+ T cells sorted from blood, taken at week 4, from a patient treated with tofacitinib. Receptor source: a human donor with alopecia areata.

The chain employs TRBV29-1 and TRBJ2-7; 7 bases fit TRBD1. Looked up from germline, CDR1 is SQVTM and CDR2 is ANQGSEA. Germline trimming cut 7 bases from V and 2 bases from J; bases unmatched to any gene: 8. The CDR3 consists of 13 residues. The chain's CDR3 is CSATGAQTYEQYF. CDR3 DNA: TGCAGCGCCACAGGGGCGCAAACCTACGAGCAGTACTTC.

This clone was detected a few times. The DNA for the CDR3 is TGCAGCGTTGTAGGACCCGCGGGGATCGGTGAGCAGTTCTTC. It codes for CSVVGPAGIGEQFF. V gene TRBV29-1 combines with J gene TRBJ2-1, with D possibly TRBD2 on 6 matching bases. V was trimmed by 4 bases and J by 9 bases, leaving 19 bases between them. The CDR3 totals 14 residues. The V gene's germline CDR1 is SQVTM and CDR2 ANQGSEA.

The chain employs TRBV5-1 and TRBJ2-5; D perhaps matches TRBD2 (6 bases). The CDR3 is made up of 14 amino acids. Germline-derived CDR1 and CDR2 are SGHRS and YFSETQ. V shed 0 bases and J shed 9 bases, with 15 bases lying between them. As DNA, the CDR3 is TGCGCCAGCAGCTTGGCCGGAGGGCAGCGGCCCCAGTACTTC. Its protein is CASSLAGGQRPQYF. The full variable domain, rest sourced from reference TRBV5-1 and TRBJ2-5, is KAGVTQTPRYLIKTRGQQVTLSCSPISGHRSVSWYQQTPGQGLQFLFEYFSETQRNKGNFPGRFSGRQFSNSRSEMNVSTLELGDSALYLCASSLAGGQRPQYFGPGTRLLVL.

The rearrangement links TRBV30 to TRBJ1-6, with 8 bases identical to TRBD1. Per the germline V gene, CDR1 is GTSNPN and CDR2 is SVGIG (reference sequence). With 4 bases clipped from V and 9 bases from J, the junction kept 5 bases outside the gene matches. CDR3 size: 13 residues. This CDR3 is CAWMSGGSSPLHF. The CDR3 DNA reads as TGTGCCTGGATGTCAGGGGGCAGTTCACCCCTCCACTTT.

The rearrangement uses TRBV29-1 and TRBJ2-5; D call uncertain. The germline V and J ends were trimmed by 8 bases and 0 bases, with 7 bases remaining between them. This CDR3 is 11 amino acids long. Germline V gene lookup returns CDR1 SQVTM and CDR2 ANQGSEA. CDR3 residues: CSTRYQETQYF. In DNA form, the CDR3 reads TGCAGCACCCGATACCAAGAGACCCAGTACTTC.

This chain links TRBV6-1 with TRBJ1-4; D remains ambiguous. Germline V gene data show CDR1 as MNHNS and CDR2 as SASEGT. The CDR3 sequence is 12 residues long. V was clipped by 6 bases and J by 8 bases, with 10 bases between them. CDR3 coding DNA: TGTGCCAGCAGCCTACGCGAAGAAAAACTGTTTTTT. This sequence encodes CASSLREEKLFF.

This chain uses TRBV30 with TRBJ2-5, with D perhaps matching TRBD1 (5 bases). The CDR3 length is 15 residues. Germline loops: CDR1 GTSNPN, CDR2 SVGIG (reference sequence). V gave up 0 bases and J gave up 0 bases, with 11 bases separating them. DNA for the CDR3: TGTGCCTGGAGTGTACCTAAGGGGTACCAAGAGACCCAGTACTTC. This encodes CAWSVPKGYQETQYF.

The chain links TRBV7-9 to TRBJ2-1; D is possibly TRBD1 or TRBD2 (5 bases each). Germline CDR1 reads SEHNR; CDR2 reads FQNEAQ (reference sequence). V was clipped by 1 base and J by 6 bases, with 10 bases between them. The CDR3 loop spans 14 amino acids. The CDR3 DNA sequence: TGTGCCAGCAGCTTAGTAGGGACCCCCAATGAGCAGTTCTTC. This translates into CASSLVGTPNEQFF.

A few counts support this clone. This chain joins TRBV4-3 and TRBJ1-1; no clear D. V lost 4 bases and J 5 bases, leaving 14 bases between the germline ends. CDR3 length: 14 residues. The V gene's germline CDR1 is LGHNA and CDR2 YSLEER. CDR3 nucleotide sequence: TGCGCCAGCAGCCTTAGGCACCCGGGGACTGAAGCTTTCTTT. Protein sequence: CASSLRHPGTEAFF.

This clone is a singleton in its sample. V gene TRBV7-2 combines with J gene TRBJ2-5, with 7 bases that match TRBD2. Looked up from germline, CDR1 is SGHTA and CDR2 is FQGNSA. Trimming removed 3 bases from V and 5 bases from J; junction bases left unmatched: 6. This CDR3 contains 14 residues. The CDR3 region has the DNA TGTGCCAGCAGCTTCCATTTTAGCGGGGAGACCCAGTACTTC. Translation gives CASSFHFSGETQYF.

This clone was found a few times. The DNA of the CDR3 is TGCGCCAGCAGCCAAGATGGGCAGGGGGCGCGGCCTAATGAAAAACTGTTTTTT. This encodes CASSQDGQGARPNEKLFF. The V call is TRBV4-3, the J call TRBJ1-4; 8 bases are a match to TRBD1. Unmatched junction bases numbered 9, after V lost 0 bases and J lost 3 bases. This CDR3 region has 18 residues. In germline, CDR1 is LGHNA, CDR2 YSLEER.

The rearrangement uses TRBV2 and TRBJ2-7; tentatively, D is TRBD1 or TRBD2 (6 bases each). Germline V gene data show CDR1 as SNHLY and CDR2 as FYNNEI. V lost 7 bases to trimming and J lost 2 bases, with 18 bases between them. This CDR3 region has 15 residues. CDR3 bases: TGTGCCAGCATGGCGGGAACAGGGAGAACCTACGAGCAGTACTTC. This sequence encodes CASMAGTGRTYEQYF. Based on the CDR3 plus reference TRBV2 and TRBJ2-7, the full variable domain is EPEVTQTPSHQVTQMGQEVILRCVPISNHLYFYWYRQILGQKVEFLVSFYNNEISEKSEIFDDQFSVERPDGSNFTLKIRSTKLEDSAMYFCASMAGTGRTYEQYFGPGTRLTVT.

In DNA, the CDR3 is TGTGCCAGCAGCGCGGGACTAGCGGGGGGGCCTAGCACAGATACGCAGTATTTT. Amino acids: CASSAGLAGGPSTDTQYF. This chain connects TRBV7-6 to TRBJ2-3; 16 nucleotides align to TRBD2. Germline loops: CDR1 SGHVS, CDR2 FNYEAQ. The CDR3 loop spans 18 amino acids. V lost 5 bases and J lost 0; bases outside the gene matches: 5.

The chain uses TRBV4-3 and TRBJ2-1; D is possibly TRBD1 (5 bases). This CDR3 has 16 amino acids. From germline, CDR1 is LGHNA and CDR2 YSLEER. Trimming pared 4 bases from V and 4 bases from J, leaving 17 bases between. The DNA of the CDR3 is TGCGCCAGCAGCCGGGGCCCGGTGGGATTATACAATGAGCAGTTCTTC. Residues: CASSRGPVGLYNEQFF.

This clone was recorded a few times. Other DNA sequences from this sample encode an identical CDR3 as well. The chain carries TRBV30 and TRBJ1-1; the D is unclear. The CDR3 runs 12 residues. Trimming removed 0 bases from V and 0 bases from J, with 2 bases in between. Germline CDR1 reads GTSNPN; CDR2 reads SVGIG (reference sequence). CDR3 coding DNA: TGTGCCTGGAGTGTAATGAACACTGAAGCTTTCTTT. Translation gives CAWSVMNTEAFF.

V and J are TRBV10-3 and TRBJ2-4; no firm D call. Looked up from germline, CDR1 is ENHRY and CDR2 is SYGVKD. Trimming shortened V by 3 bases and J by 5 bases, and 8 bases separated the two germline ends. The CDR3 sequence is 13 residues long. CDR3 in amino acids: CAISEGSQNIQYF. The DNA of the CDR3 is TGTGCCATCAGTGAAGGTTCCCAAAACATTCAGTACTTC.

The rearrangement links TRBV11-2 to TRBJ2-1; tentatively, D is TRBD1 (7 bases). Between the trimmed V and J ends, which lost 0 bases and 3 bases, there was a span of 9 bases. Germline CDR1 and CDR2: SGHAT and FQNNGV. CDR3 size: 15 residues. The CDR3: CASSLDQGGYNEQFF. Written as DNA, the CDR3 is TGTGCCAGCAGCTTAGATCAGGGGGGCTACAATGAGCAGTTCTTC.

This clone has a handful of counts. The J gene is TRBJ2-5, the V gene TRBV7-2, with a tentative D call TRBD2 (7 bases). The J call may not be correct, given that the DNA end is closer to TRBJ2-7. Per the germline V gene, CDR1 is SGHTA and CDR2 is FQGNSA. CDR3 length equals 15 residues. The CDR3 sequence is CASSLGGGRSYEQYF. Written as DNA, the CDR3 is TGTGCCAGCAGCTTAGGCGGGGGCCGCTCCTACGAGCAGTACTTC.

DNA of the CDR3: TGCGCCAGCAGTCACCCCCGGCCGGAACAACAAGAGACCCAGTACTTC. Its protein product is CASSHPRPEQQETQYF. This sequence joins TRBV23-1 and TRBJ2-5, with no clear D. TRBV23-1 is filed as an ORF, its function uncertain. Between the trimmed V and J ends, which lost 3 bases and 2 bases, there was a span of 16 bases. The CDR3 spans 16 residues.

This clone was counted a single time. Other DNA sequences in this sample translate to the same CDR3. CDR3 protein: CASSQDSYGYTF. As DNA, the CDR3 is TGTGCCAGCAGCCAGGACAGTTATGGCTACACCTTC. V and J are TRBV5-6 and TRBJ1-2, with D perhaps TRBD1 (6 bases). There are 12 residues in the CDR3. The germline V and J ends were trimmed by 4 bases and 5 bases, with 9 bases remaining between them. Germline assignment: CDR1 SGHDT and CDR2 YYEEEE.

The V and J genes are TRBV5-6 and TRBJ2-5; 11 bases are shared with TRBD2. Trimming took 4 bases from V and 0 from J; bases not matched to a gene: 2. Germline-derived CDR1 and CDR2 are SGHDT and YYEEEE. The CDR3 length is 15 residues. The CDR3 here is CASSGGLADQETQYF. CDR3 DNA sequence: TGTGCCAGCAGCGGGGGACTAGCGGACCAAGAGACCCAGTACTTC.

The V call is TRBV4-2, the J call TRBJ2-2; no clear D gene. Trimming cost V 1 base and J 1 base, with 10 bases left between them. Germline V gives CDR1 LGHNA, CDR2 YNFKEQ. CDR3 length equals 16 residues. The CDR3 reads CASSQVGTRNTGELFF. CDR3 DNA: TGTGCCAGCAGCCAAGTCGGTACCCGGAACACCGGGGAGCTGTTTTTT.